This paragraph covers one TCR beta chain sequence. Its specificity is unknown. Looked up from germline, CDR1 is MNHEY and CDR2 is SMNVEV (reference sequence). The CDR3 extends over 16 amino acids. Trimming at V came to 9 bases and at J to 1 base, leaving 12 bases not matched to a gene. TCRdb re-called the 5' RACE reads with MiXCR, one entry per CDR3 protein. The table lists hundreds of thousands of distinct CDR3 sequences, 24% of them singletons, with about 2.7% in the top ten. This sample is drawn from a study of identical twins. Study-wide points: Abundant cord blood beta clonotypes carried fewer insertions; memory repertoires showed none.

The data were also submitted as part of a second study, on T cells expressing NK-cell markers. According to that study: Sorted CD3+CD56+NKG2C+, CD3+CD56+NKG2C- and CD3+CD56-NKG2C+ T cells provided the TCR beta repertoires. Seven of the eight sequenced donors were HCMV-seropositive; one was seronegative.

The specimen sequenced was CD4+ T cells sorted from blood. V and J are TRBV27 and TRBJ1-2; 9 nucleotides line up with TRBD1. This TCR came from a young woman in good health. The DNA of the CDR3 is TGTGCCAGTCTCCCTTTCCGGGACAGGGTTAACTATGGCTACACCTTC. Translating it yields CASLPFRDRVNYGYTF.